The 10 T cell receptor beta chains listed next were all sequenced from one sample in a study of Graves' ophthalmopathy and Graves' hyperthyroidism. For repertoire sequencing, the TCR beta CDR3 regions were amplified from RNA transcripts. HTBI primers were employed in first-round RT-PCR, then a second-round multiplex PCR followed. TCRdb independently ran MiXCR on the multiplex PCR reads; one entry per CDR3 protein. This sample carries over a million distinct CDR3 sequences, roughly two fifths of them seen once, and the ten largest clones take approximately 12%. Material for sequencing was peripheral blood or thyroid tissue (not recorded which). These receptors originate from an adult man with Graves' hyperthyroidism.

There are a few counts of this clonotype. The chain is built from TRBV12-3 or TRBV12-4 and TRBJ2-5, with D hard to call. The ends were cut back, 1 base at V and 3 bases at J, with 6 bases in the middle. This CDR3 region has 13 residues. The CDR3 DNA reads TGTGCCAGCAGTTTAGACAGCGAAGAGACCCAGTACTTC. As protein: CASSLDSEETQYF.

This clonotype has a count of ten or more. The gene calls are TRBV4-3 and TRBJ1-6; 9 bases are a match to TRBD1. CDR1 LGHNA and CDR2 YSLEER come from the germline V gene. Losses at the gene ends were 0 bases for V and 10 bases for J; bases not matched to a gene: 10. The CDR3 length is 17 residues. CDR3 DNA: TGCGCCAGCAGCCAAGATGCCCCCGGGACAGGGAGGTCACCCCTCCACTTT. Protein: CASSQDAPGTGRSPLHF.

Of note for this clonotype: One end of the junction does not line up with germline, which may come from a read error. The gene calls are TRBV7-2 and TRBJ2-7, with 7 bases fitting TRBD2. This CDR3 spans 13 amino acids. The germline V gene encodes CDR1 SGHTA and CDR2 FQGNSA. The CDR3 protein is CVSGDGSSYEQYF. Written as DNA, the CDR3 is TGTGTCAGCGGGGACGGTTCCTCCTACGAGCAGTACTTC.

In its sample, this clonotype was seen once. The CDR3 sequence is CASSPTSGEGRNTQYF. CDR3 bases: TGTGCCAGTAGTCCGACGTCAGGGGAGGGCCGGAATACGCAGTATTTT. The rearrangement links TRBV19 to TRBJ2-3; weak D call: TRBD2 (7 bases). Germline CDR1 LNHDA, CDR2 SQIVND (reference sequence). The CDR3 length is 16 residues. Trimming removed 5 bases at V and 7 bases at J, with 22 bases between.

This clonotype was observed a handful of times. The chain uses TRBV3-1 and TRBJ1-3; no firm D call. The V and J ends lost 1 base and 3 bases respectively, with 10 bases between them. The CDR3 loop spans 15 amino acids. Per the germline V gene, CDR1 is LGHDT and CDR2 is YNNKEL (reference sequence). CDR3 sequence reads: CASSQVWIGGNTIYF. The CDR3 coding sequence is TGTGCCAGCAGCCAAGTCTGGATAGGTGGAAACACCATATATTTT. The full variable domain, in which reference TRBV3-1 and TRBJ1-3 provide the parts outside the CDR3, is DTAVSQTPKYLVTQMGNDKSIKCEQNLGHDTMYWYKQDSKKFLKIMFSYNNKELIINETVPNRFSPKSPDKAHLNLHINSLELGDSAVYFCASSQVWIGGNTIYFGEGSWLTVV.

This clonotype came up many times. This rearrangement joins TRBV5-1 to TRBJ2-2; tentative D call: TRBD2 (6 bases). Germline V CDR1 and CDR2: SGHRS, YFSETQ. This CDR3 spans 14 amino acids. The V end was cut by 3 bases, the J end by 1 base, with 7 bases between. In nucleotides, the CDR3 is TGCGCCAGCAGCTATAGCGGGAACACCGGGGAGCTGTTTTTT. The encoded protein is CASSYSGNTGELFF.

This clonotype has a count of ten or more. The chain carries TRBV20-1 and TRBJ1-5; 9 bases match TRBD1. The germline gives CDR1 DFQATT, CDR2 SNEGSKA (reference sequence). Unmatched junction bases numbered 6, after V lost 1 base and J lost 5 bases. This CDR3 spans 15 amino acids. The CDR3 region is CSARAYRGLDQPQHF. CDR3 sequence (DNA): TGCAGTGCTAGAGCATACAGGGGGCTAGATCAGCCCCAGCATTTT.

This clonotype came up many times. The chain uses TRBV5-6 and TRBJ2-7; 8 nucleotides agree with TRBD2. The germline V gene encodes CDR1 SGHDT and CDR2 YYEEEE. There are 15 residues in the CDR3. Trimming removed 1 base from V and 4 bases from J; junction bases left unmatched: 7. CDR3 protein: CASSLPSGGSYEQYF. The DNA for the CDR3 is TGTGCCAGCAGCTTGCCCAGCGGGGGTTCATACGAGCAGTACTTC.

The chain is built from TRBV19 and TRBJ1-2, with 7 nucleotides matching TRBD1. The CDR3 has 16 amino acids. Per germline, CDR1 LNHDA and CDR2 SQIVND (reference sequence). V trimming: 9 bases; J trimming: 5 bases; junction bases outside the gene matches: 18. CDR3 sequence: CASSLDRDRFLYGYTF. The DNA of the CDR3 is TGTGCCAGCAGCTTAGACCGGGACAGATTTTTGTATGGCTACACCTTC. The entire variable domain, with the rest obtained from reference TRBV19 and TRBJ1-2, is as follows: DGGITQSPKYLFRKEGQNVTLSCEQNLNHDAMYWYRQDPGQGLRLIYYSQIVNDFQKGDIAEGYSVSREKKESFPLTVTSAQKNPTAFYLCASSLDRDRFLYGYTFGSGTRLTVV.

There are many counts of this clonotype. CDR3 nucleotide sequence: TGCAGTGCTAGAGATTTGGCGAGAGATGGCAATGAAAAACTGTTTTTT. It translates to CSARDLARDGNEKLFF. The rearrangement uses TRBV20-1 and TRBJ1-4; unclear D gene. From germline, CDR1 is DFQATT and CDR2 SNEGSKA (reference sequence). This CDR3 has 16 amino acids. Trimming stripped 0 bases from V and 5 bases from J, with 16 bases between.